This T cell receptor beta chain was identified during a study of blood T cell repertoires in COVID-19 (dated by TCRdb to the early 2020s). For the study in its entirety: Samples covering the acute and convalescent phases of COVID-19 were provided by collaborators in the United States, Italy and Spain. Sample metadata almost always included a de-identified subject ID, COVID-19 status, age in years and sex. Samples were obtained from the ongoing ImmuneRACE study (first 160 participants) and from about 1,300 subjects provided by 6 global collaborators. Where HLA class I and class II types were available, the types were taken from metadata supplied by the sample provider, not from assay-based typing. The prospective study material was composed of cDNA or gDNA derived from T cells, B-cell-depleted T cells, or PBMCs. The dataset comprised deeply sampled blood TCRbeta repertoires from subjects exposed to, actively infected with, or recovered from COVID-19. The repertoires were released in a freely available public database intended as a resource for research on the immune response to SARS-CoV-2.

As concerns this clone: Its binding antigen is unknown. Per-base qualities were not stored, and no clone one base away is much larger.

The CDR3 runs 15 amino acids, cysteine and phenylalanine included. Only the CDR3 part of the read is kept: 45 bases, read in frame from the first base. Based on the germline V gene (reference sequence), the CDR1 and CDR2 sequences are LNHDA and SQIVND. V and J lose 2 bases and 0 bases, and a span of 8 bases separates them. Collaborating institutions collected whole blood in K2EDTA tubes following their own protocols. For TCRbeta analysis, collaborator samples were shipped as frozen whole blood, as isolated PBMCs, or as DNA extracted from either sample type. TCRbeta CDR3 regions were amplified from genomic DNA by means of the immunoSEQ Assay, a bias-controlled multiplex PCR. The authors processed their data as follows. The number of nucleated cells in each sample was estimated by amplification of reference gene primers within the assay. To quantify the absolute abundance of each unique TCRbeta CDR3 rearrangement, sequence reads were collapsed and filtered. For each sample, productive Simpson clonality was calculated by taking the square root of Simpson's diversity index across productive rearrangements. Held by TCRdb, this immuneACCESS table contains in-frame sequences only and omits some clones. Under half of the omission traces to an unresolved V gene where checked; the cause of the rest is unknown. Clone size and V and J calls were adopted from that table, with D and trimming inferred from the DNA. For this sample there are around 200,000 clones; roughly 84% appear just once. The top ten constitute 1.9% of the sample.

Beyond this particular receptor, the publication reports: The quantity of clinical and demographic metadata differed by source and by participant and was supplied without curation.

The TCR originated in a man in his forties or fifties with active or convalescent COVID-19. The sample taken for sequencing was peripheral blood. The sequence joins TRBV19 to TRBJ1-5; the D gene is unclear. The sequence in DNA is TGTGCCAGTAGTATAATGGACTATAGCAATCAGCCCCAGCATTTT. Translated, it gives CASSIMDYSNQPQHF.